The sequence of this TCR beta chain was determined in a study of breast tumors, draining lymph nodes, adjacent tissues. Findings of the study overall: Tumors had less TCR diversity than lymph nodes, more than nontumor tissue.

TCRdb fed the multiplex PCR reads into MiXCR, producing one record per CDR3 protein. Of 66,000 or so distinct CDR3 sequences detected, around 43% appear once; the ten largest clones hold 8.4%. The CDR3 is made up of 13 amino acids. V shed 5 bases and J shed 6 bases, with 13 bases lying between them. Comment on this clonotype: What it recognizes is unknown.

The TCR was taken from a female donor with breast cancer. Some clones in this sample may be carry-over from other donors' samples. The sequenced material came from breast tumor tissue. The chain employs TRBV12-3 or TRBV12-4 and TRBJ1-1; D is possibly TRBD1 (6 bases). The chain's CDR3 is CASSLSGGAEAFF. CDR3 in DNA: TGTGCCAGCAGTCTCAGTGGGGGCGCTGAAGCTTTCTTT.